The present entry profiles one T cell receptor beta chain with its context. The CDR3 goes on 3 residues after the read ends, and that part is filled in from the germline J gene. This entry is derived from a study of T cell clonality in common variable immunodeficiency. Using immunoSEQ multiplex PCR, the repertoire was profiled, and TCRdb retains in-frame clones only, with some absent. The sample shows about 52,000 clones, no singletons; the ten largest hold about 2%. After removal of 10 bases from V and 1 base from J, the junction contained 10 bases not matched to a gene. Germline V gene sequence: CDR1 SNHLY, CDR2 FYNNEI. CDR3 length equals 15 residues.

V and J are TRBV2 and TRBJ1-5; TRBD1 matches 7 bases. This receptor was obtained from a person aged 18 to 75 in good health. Sample: peripheral blood mononuclear cells. Incomplete CDR3 DNA: TGTGCCACCACGAGAGGGACAGTCAGCAATCAGCCC. Protein product: CATTRGTVSNQP. The full CDR3 is CATTRGTVSNQPQHF. Full variable domain (missing parts from reference TRBV2 and TRBJ1-5): EPEVTQTPSHQVTQMGQEVILRCVPISNHLYFYWYRQILGQKVEFLVSFYNNEISEKSEIFDDQFSVERPDGSNFTLKIRSTKLEDSAMYFCATTRGTVSNQPQHFGDGTRLSIL.